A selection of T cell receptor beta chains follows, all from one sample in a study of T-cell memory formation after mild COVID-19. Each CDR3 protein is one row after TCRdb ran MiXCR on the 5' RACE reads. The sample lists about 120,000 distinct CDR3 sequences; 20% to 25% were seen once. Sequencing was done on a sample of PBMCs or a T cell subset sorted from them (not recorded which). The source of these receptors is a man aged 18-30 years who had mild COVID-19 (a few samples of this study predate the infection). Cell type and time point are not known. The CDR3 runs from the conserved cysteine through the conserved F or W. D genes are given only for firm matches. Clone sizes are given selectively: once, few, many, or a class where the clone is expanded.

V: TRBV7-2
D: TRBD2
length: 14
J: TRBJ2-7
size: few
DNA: TGTGCCAGCAGCCCCGTCGGGACTAGCTACGAGCAGTACTTC
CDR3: CASSPVGTSYEQYF

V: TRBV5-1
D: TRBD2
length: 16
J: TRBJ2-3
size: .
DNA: TGCGCCAGCAGCTTGGTTCCAGCGGGGGGGACAGATACGCAGTATTTT
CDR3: CASSLVPAGGTDTQYF

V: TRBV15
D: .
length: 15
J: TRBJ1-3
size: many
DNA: TGTGCCACCAGCAGAGTTTTCGGGGAAGGAAACACCATATATTTT
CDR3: CATSRVFGEGNTIYF

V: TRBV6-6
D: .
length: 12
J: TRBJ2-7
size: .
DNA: TGTGCCAGCACCGACGGATCCTACGAGCAGTACTTC
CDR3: CASTDGSYEQYF

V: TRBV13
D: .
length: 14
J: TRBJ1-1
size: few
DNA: TGTGCCAGCAGCCCACAGACAGATTTGCTTCAAGCTTTCTTT
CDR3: CASSPQTDLLQAFF

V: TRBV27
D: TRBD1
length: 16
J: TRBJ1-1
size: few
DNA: TGTGCCAGCAGGTCGGGCCAGGGGGCTCCGTTCACTGAAGCTTTCTTT
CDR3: CASRSGQGAPFTEAFF

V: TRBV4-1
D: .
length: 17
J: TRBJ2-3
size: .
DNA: TGCGCCAGCAGCGAAGTTCTGGGCGAGGGGAACACAGATACGCAGTATTTT
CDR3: CASSEVLGEGNTDTQYF

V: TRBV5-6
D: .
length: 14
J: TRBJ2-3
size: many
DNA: TGTGCCAGCAGCTTTGAAGCGGTCACAGATACGCAGTATTTT
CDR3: CASSFEAVTDTQYF

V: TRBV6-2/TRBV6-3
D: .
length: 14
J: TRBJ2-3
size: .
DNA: TGTGCCAGCCTCAAAGGCGGGTACACAGATACGCAGTATTTT
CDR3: CASLKGGYTDTQYF

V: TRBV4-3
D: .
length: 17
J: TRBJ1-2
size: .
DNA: TGCGCCAGCAGCCAAGCAACGATGCGAGGCCTAAACTATGGCTACACCTTC
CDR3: CASSQATMRGLNYGYTF

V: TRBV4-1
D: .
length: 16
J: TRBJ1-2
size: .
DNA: TGCGCCAGCAGCCCTCACACCCTAGGACCCCGGGATGGCTACACCTTC
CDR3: CASSPHTLGPRDGYTF

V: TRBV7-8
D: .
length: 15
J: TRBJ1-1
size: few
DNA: TGTGCCAGCAGCTTAGGGGCGGCGGGGAACACTGAAGCTTTCTTT
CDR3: CASSLGAAGNTEAFF

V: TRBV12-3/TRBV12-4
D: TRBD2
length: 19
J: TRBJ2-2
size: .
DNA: TGTGCCAGCCCGACTCGGACTAGCGGGGGGGAGCAGAACACCGGGGAGCTGTTTTTT
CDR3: CASPTRTSGGEQNTGELFF

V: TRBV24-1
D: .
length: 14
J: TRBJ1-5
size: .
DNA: TGTGCCACCAGTGACCTCGACAGCAATCAGCCCCAGCATTTT
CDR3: CATSDLDSNQPQHF

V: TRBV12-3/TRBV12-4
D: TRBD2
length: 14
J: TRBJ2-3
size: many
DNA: TGTGCCAGCACCTGGGTACTAGCGCTTGATACGCAGTATTTT
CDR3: CASTWVLALDTQYF

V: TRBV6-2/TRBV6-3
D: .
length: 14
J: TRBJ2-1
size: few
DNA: TGTGCCAGCAGCCTTAGTTTCAGGGGCAATGAGCAGTTCTTC
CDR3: CASSLSFRGNEQFF

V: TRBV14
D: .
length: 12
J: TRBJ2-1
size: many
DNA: TGTGCCAGCAGCCAAGCCAACTATGAGCAGTTCTTC
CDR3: CASSQANYEQFF

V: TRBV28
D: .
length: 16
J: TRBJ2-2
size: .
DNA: TGTGCCAGCAGTTTGTATCCGAGACAGAACACCGGGGAGCTGTTTTTT
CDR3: CASSLYPRQNTGELFF

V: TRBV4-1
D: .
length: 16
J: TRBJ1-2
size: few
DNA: TGCGCCAGCAGCCAAGAGTCGGGGGGCATCCCGGGTGGCTACACCTTC
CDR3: CASSQESGGIPGGYTF

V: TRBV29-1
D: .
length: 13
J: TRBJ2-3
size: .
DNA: TGCAGCGTCCAAGGGGGGTTCACAGATACGCAGTATTTT
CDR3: CSVQGGFTDTQYF

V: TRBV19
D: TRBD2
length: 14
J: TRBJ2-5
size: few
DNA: TGTGCCAGTAGTATAGGAGGACTAGCAGAGACCCAGTACTTC
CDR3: CASSIGGLAETQYF

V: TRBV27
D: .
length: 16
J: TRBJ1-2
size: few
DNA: TGTGCCAGCAGTTTATACGGACAGTCTGGGGCCTATGGCTACACCTTC
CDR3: CASSLYGQSGAYGYTF

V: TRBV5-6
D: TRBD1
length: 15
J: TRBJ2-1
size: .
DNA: TGTGCCAGCCGATCTACAGGGGGCTCCTACAATGAGCAGTTCTTC
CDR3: CASRSTGGSYNEQFF

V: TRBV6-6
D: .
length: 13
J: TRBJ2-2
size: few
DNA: TGTGCCAGCAGCCTGAGTCCCGCCGGGGAGCTGTTTTTT
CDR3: CASSLSPAGELFF

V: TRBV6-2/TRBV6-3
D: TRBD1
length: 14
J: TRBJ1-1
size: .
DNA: TGTGCCAGCAGGGAGGACAGGGAAAGGGGTGAAGCTTTCTTT
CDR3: CASREDRERGEAFF

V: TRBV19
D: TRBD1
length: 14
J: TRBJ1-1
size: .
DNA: TGTGCCAGTAGTGCCCGGGACAGGGACACTGAAGCTTTCTTT
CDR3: CASSARDRDTEAFF

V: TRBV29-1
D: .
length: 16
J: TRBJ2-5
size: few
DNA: TGCAGCGTTGAAGCCCCGACAGGTCCTACGGAAGAGACCCAGTACTTC
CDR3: CSVEAPTGPTEETQYF

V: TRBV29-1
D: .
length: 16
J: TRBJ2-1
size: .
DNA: TGCAGCGTTGACGCCCTGGAGGGGTACTCCTACAATGAGCAGTTCTTC
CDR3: CSVDALEGYSYNEQFF

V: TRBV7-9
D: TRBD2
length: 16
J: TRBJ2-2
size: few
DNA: TGTGCCAGCAGCTTAATTTCAGCGGGGGGGACCGGGGAGCTGTTTTTT
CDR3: CASSLISAGGTGELFF

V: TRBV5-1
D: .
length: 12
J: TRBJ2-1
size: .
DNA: TGCGCCAGCAGCTTTAGACGGAATGAGCAGTTCTTC
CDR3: CASSFRRNEQFF

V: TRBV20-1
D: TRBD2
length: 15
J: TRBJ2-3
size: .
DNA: TGCAGTGCTCCCCGACTAGCGGGGGGCACAGATACGCAGTATTTT
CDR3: CSAPRLAGGTDTQYF

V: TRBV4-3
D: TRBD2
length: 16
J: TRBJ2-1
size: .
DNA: TGCGCCAGCAGCCAAGATGAGATTAGCGGGGTCGATGAGCAGTTCTTC
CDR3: CASSQDEISGVDEQFF

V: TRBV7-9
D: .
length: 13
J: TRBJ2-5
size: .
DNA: TGTGCCAGCAACGACTGGGCCCAAGAGACCCAGTACTTC
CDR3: CASNDWAQETQYF

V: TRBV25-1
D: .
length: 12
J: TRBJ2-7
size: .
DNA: TGTGCCAGCAGTGAATGGTGGGGCGAGCAGTACTTC
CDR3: CASSEWWGEQYF

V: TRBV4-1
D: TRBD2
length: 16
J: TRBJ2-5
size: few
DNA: TGCGCCAGCAGCCAAGTATTGGGCGGGGGTGAAGAGACCCAGTACTTC
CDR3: CASSQVLGGGEETQYF

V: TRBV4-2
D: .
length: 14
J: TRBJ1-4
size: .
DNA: TGTGCCAGCAGCCGGAAGGGGGCTAATGAAAAACTGTTTTTT
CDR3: CASSRKGANEKLFF

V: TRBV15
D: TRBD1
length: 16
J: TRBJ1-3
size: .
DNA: TGTGCCACCAGCAGAGATTGGACAGGGTCTGGAAACACCATATATTTT
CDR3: CATSRDWTGSGNTIYF

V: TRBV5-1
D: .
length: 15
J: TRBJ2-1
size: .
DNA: TGCGCCAGCAGCTTGGCGGGGTCGATCCACAATGAGCAGTTCTTC
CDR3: CASSLAGSIHNEQFF

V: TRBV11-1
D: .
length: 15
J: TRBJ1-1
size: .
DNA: TGTGCCAGCAGCTGGGAAGCAGGGATGAACACTGAAGCTTTCTTT
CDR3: CASSWEAGMNTEAFF

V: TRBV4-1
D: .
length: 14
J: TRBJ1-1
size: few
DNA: TGCGCCAGCAGCCAAGGTTGGGGGGCGACTGAAGCTTTCTTT
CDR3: CASSQGWGATEAFF

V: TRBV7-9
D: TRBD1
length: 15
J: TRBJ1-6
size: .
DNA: TGTGCCAGCAGGCCATACGGGACAGGCTATTCACCCCTCCACTTT
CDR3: CASRPYGTGYSPLHF

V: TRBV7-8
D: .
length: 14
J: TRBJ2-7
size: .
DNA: TGTGCCAGCAGCTTAGACTACAGCATCTACGAGCAGTACTTC
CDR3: CASSLDYSIYEQYF

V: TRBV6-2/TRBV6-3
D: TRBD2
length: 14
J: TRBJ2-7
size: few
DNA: TGTGCCAGCACTGGGCTAGCGGTAACCTACGAGCAGTACTTC
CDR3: CASTGLAVTYEQYF

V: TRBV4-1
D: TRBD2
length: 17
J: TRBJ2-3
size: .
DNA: TGCGCCAGCAGCCAAGATCAGGTAGCGGGGGGCACAGATACGCAGTATTTT
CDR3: CASSQDQVAGGTDTQYF

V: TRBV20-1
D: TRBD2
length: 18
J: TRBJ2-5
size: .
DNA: TGCAGTGCTAGAACTAGCGGGGGGGCTTTCAGCTTTCGGGAGACCCAGTACTTC
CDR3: CSARTSGGAFSFRETQYF

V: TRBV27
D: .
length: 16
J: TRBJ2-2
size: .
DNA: TGTGCCAGCAGTACCACAGAGACCTCGAACACCGGGGAGCTGTTTTTT
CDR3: CASSTTETSNTGELFF

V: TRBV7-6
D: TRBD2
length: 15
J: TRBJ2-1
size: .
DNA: TGTGCCAGCAGCGCACCAATGGGGGGGATGAATGAGCAGTTCTTC
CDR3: CASSAPMGGMNEQFF

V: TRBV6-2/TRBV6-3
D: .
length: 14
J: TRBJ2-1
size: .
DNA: TGTGCCAGCAGTCTAGAGGTACCGGTGAATGAGCAGTTCTTC
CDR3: CASSLEVPVNEQFF

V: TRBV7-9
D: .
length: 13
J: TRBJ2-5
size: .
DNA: TGTGCCAGCAGCTTTCAGGGTCAAGAGACCCAGTACTTC
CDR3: CASSFQGQETQYF

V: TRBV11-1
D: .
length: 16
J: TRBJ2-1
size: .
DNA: TGTGCCAGCAGCTTAGCCCGGGGGTTGAACTACAATGAGCAGTTCTTC
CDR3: CASSLARGLNYNEQFF

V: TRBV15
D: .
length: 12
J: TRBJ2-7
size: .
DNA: TGTGCCACCAGCAGATCCGGCCACGAGCAGTACTTC
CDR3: CATSRSGHEQYF

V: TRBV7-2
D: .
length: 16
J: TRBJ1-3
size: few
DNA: TGTGCCAGCAGCTTATCTCCAGGAGGGTACGGAAACACCATATATTTT
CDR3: CASSLSPGGYGNTIYF

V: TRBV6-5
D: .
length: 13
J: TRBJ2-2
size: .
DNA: TGTGCCAGCAGTCACTTGAACACCGGGGAGCTGTTTTTT
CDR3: CASSHLNTGELFF